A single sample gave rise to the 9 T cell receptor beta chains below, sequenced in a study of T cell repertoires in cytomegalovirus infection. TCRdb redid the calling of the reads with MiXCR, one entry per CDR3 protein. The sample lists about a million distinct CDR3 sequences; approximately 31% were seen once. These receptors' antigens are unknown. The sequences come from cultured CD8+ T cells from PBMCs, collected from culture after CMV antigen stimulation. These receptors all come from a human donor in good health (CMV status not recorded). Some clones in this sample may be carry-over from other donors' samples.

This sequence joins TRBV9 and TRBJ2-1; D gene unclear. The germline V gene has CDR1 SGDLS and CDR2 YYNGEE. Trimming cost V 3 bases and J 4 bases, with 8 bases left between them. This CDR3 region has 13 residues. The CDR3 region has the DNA TGTGCCAGCAGCGCCTCCCTTTACAATGAGCAGTTCTTC. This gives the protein CASSASLYNEQFF.

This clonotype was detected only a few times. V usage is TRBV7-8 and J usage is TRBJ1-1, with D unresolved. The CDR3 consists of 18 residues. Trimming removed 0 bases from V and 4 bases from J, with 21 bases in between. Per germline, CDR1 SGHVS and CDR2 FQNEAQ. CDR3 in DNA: TGTGCCAGCAGCTTAGCAGGTTTTTCGGGTTCAGGAACCACTGAAGCTTTCTTT. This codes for CASSLAGFSGSGTTEAFF.

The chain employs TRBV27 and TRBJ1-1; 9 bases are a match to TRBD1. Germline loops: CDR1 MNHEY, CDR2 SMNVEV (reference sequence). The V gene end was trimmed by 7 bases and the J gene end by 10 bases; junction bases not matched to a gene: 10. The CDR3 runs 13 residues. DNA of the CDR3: TGTGCCAGCACCCTCGGACAGGGGTACGGAGCTTTCTTT. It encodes CASTLGQGYGAFF.

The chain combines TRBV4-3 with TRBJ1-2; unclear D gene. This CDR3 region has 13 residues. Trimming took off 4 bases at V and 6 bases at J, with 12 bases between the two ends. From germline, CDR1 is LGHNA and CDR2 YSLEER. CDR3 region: CASSPRREHGYTF. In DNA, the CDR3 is TGCGCCAGCAGCCCCCGTCGGGAGCATGGCTACACCTTC.

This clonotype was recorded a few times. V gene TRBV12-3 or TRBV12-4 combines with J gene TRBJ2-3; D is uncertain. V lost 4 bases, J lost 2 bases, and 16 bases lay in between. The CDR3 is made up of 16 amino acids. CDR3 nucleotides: TGTGCCAGCAGTTCCTCGGTAAGGAAACCCACAGATACGCAGTATTTT. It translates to CASSSSVRKPTDTQYF.

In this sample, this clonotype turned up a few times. CDR3 nucleotides: TGTGCCAGCCATACAGGGGGGAACACTGAAGCTTTCTTT. Translating gives CASHTGGNTEAFF. The chain has TRBV6-6 and TRBJ1-1, with 8 bases that match TRBD1. Germline V lookup: CDR1 MNHNY, CDR2 SVGAGI (reference sequence). The ends lost 8 bases at V and 1 base at J; junction bases unmatched: 3. The CDR3 extends over 13 amino acids.

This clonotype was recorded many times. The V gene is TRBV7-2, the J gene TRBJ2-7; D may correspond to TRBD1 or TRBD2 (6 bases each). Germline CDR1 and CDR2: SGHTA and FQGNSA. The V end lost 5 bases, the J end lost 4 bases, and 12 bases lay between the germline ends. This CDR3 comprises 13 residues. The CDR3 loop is CASSRGGGYEQYV. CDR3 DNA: TGTGCCAGCAGCCGAGGGGGAGGTTACGAGCAGTACGTC.

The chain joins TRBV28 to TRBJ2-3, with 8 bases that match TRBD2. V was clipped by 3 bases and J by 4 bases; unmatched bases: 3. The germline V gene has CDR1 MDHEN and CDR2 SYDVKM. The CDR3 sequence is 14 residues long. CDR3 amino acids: CASSFRGGADTQYF. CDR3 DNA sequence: TGTGCCAGCAGTTTCCGGGGGGGCGCAGATACGCAGTATTTT.

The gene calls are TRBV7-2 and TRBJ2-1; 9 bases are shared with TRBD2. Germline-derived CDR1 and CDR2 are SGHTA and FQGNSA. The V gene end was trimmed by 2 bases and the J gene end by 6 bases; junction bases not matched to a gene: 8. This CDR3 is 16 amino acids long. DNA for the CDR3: TGTGCCAGCAGCTTATGGCGGACTAGCGAGGGCAATGAGCAGTTCTTC. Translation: CASSLWRTSEGNEQFF.